This T cell receptor (beta chain) is drawn from a study of control samples from healthy donors and cancer patients. The CDR3 covers 16 residues. Germline V gene sequence: CDR1 SGHNT, CDR2 YYREEE (reference sequence). J gave up 3 bases and V 2 bases, and 6 bases lay outside the gene matches. This table comes from immunoSEQ multiplex PCR, and its TCRdb copy is limited to in-frame clones, with some not included. Seen here are 95,000 to 100,000 clones, roughly 89% observed once, and the top ten hold approximately 7.8%. The sample comprised blood. The chain employs TRBV5-4 and TRBJ2-5, with TRBD2 matching 11 bases. The receptor's source is a young man in good health. The CDR3 DNA reads as TGTGCCAGCAGCTTAAGACTAGCGGGGTCCAAAGAGACCCAGTACTTC. Residues: CASSLRLAGSKETQYF.